The next 8 T cell receptor beta chains were all read from a single sample in a study of cytomegalovirus exposure and HLA in healthy donors listed by TCRdb under 2017. Libraries were built with the immunoSEQ multiplex PCR assay. A mixture of 60 forward primers for TCR Vbeta segments and 13 reverse primers for TCR Jbeta segments was used in the multiplex PCR. TCRdb re-hosts the immuneACCESS table, in-frame sequences only. Its copies lack some clones; in the studies checked, an unresolved V gene accounts for under half of them, and the cause for the rest is not known. The sample yields about 82,000 clones; around 79% were counted once. 13% of the sample belongs to the ten largest clones. Source material: PBMCs. All receptors derive from a human donor in good health.

The genes are TRBV6-5 and TRBJ1-2; maybe TRBD1 (5 bases). The germline CDR1 and CDR2 sequences are MNHEY and SVGAGI. The CDR3 extends over 15 amino acids. Between the trimmed V and J ends, which lost 2 bases and 2 bases, there was a span of 12 bases. CDR3 bases: TGTGCCAGCAGTTACGAGCAGGGAGGCAACTATGGCTACACCTTC. Translation gives CASSYEQGGNYGYTF.

V is TRBV5-6 and J is TRBJ1-1; TRBD1 matches at 8 bases. CDR1 SGHDT and CDR2 YYEEEE come from the germline V gene. This CDR3 spans 14 amino acids. The V and J ends lost 5 bases and 5 bases, in that order; junction bases with no gene match: 8. The CDR3 coding sequence is TGTGCCAGCAGTCCGGAGACAGGGGTTACTGAAGCTTTCTTT. Protein sequence: CASSPETGVTEAFF.

This chain connects TRBV7-2 to TRBJ2-3; 7 bases fit TRBD2. This CDR3 is built from 16 residues. Germline CDR1 reads SGHTA; CDR2 reads FQGNSA. Trimming took 2 bases from V and 3 from J; bases not matched to a gene: 8. The CDR3 sequence: CASSLQSTGGTDTQYF. In DNA, the CDR3 is TGTGCCAGCAGCTTACAATCGACGGGGGGAACAGATACGCAGTATTTT.

To note about this clone: At one end the junction does not follow the germline gene, possibly because of a read error. Here the CDR3 reads CASSDQGGRRDQPQNF. The CDR3 coding sequence is TGTGCCAGTAGTGATCAAGGAGGGCGAAGGGATCAGCCCCAGAATTTT. The V gene is TRBV19, the J gene TRBJ1-5, with D unclear. Germline values: CDR1 LNHDA, CDR2 SQIVND (reference sequence). The CDR3 has 16 residues. The complete variable domain, with remaining parts taken from reference TRBV19 and TRBJ1-5, reads DGGITQSPKYLFRKEGQNVTLSCEQNLNHDAMYWYRQDPGQGLRLIYYSQIVNDFQKGDIAEGYSVSREKKESFPLTVTSAQKNPTAFYLCASSDQGGRRDQPQNFGDGTRLSIL.

The J gene is TRBJ2-7, the V gene TRBV19; D might be TRBD1 (5 bases). The CDR3 loop spans 14 amino acids. Germline V gene data show CDR1 as LNHDA and CDR2 as SQIVND (reference sequence). V dropped 7 bases and J dropped 0 bases, with 13 bases sitting between them. The CDR3: CASNTGSSSYEQYF. Written as DNA, the CDR3 is TGTGCCAGTAATACAGGATCGAGCTCCTACGAGCAGTACTTC. Full variable domain (outside the CDR3, taken from reference TRBV19 and TRBJ2-7): DGGITQSPKYLFRKEGQNVTLSCEQNLNHDAMYWYRQDPGQGLRLIYYSQIVNDFQKGDIAEGYSVSREKKESFPLTVTSAQKNPTAFYLCASNTGSSSYEQYFGPGTRLTVT.

The chain is built from TRBV6-5 and TRBJ2-2; 10 bases fit TRBD1. Germline loops: CDR1 MNHEY, CDR2 SVGAGI. V was pared by 6 bases and J by 4 bases, with 5 bases of the junction left unmatched. This CDR3 region has 15 residues. This chain's CDR3 is CASRLDRGGTGELFF. The CDR3 coding sequence is TGTGCCAGCAGATTGGACAGGGGGGGCACCGGGGAGCTGTTTTTT.

The rearrangement joins TRBV19 to TRBJ2-3, with no clear D. The CDR3 length is 16 residues. From germline, CDR1 is LNHDA and CDR2 SQIVND (reference sequence). Trimming took 0 bases from V and 4 from J, leaving 14 bases between them. The DNA for the CDR3 is TGTGCCAGTAGTATAGATGCACGGGTATCAGCAGATACGCAGTATTTT. Translation: CASSIDARVSADTQYF.

The V gene is TRBV7-2, the J gene TRBJ2-3; 9 positions match TRBD2. Germline V lookup: CDR1 SGHTA, CDR2 FQGNSA. This CDR3 spans 18 amino acids. V was pared by 1 base and J by 1 base, with 9 bases of the junction left unmatched. DNA of the CDR3: TGTGCCAGCAGCTTAGGTGCTAGCGGGGATAGTGGCACAGATACGCAGTATTTT. Translation: CASSLGASGDSGTDTQYF.